A selection of T cell receptor beta chains follows, all from one sample in a study of shared clonotypes between healthy human individuals. The table came from immunoSEQ multiplex PCR; TCRdb's copy has only in-frame clones and leaves some out. The data show about 680,000 clones, 92% seen once. Sequenced material: naive CD8+ T cells sorted from blood. The receptors come from a man aged 25 to 40 in good health. CDR3s include the opening cysteine and the closing phenylalanine or tryptophan. D genes are given only for firm matches.

D gene: -; V gene: TRBV10-2; J gene: TRBJ2-5; CDR3 protein: CASSDQGGGGTETQYF
D gene: -; V gene: TRBV9; J gene: TRBJ2-7; CDR3 protein: CASSPSSGSSYEQYF
D gene: TRBD1; V gene: TRBV29-1; J gene: TRBJ2-3; CDR3 protein: CSVAAGGGGDTQYF
D gene: TRBD2; V gene: TRBV7-8; J gene: TRBJ2-1; CDR3 protein: CASRSTSGPYNEQFF
D gene: -; V gene: TRBV6-5; J gene: TRBJ2-7; CDR3 protein: CASSYSNSYEQYF
D gene: -; V gene: TRBV4-1; J gene: TRBJ1-1; CDR3 protein: CASSQALWNTEAFF
D gene: -; V gene: TRBV5-8; J gene: TRBJ2-1; CDR3 protein: CASRGVGSYNEQFF
D gene: TRBD1; V gene: TRBV7-8; J gene: TRBJ2-7; CDR3 protein: CASSLASGTGVYEQYF
D gene: TRBD2; V gene: TRBV4-3; J gene: TRBJ2-3; CDR3 protein: CASSQDAGAGTDTQYF
D gene: TRBD2; V gene: TRBV18; J gene: TRBJ2-3; CDR3 protein: CASSPRPSGSFGATDTQYF
D gene: -; V gene: TRBV11-3; J gene: TRBJ2-7; CDR3 protein: CASSLGGDDSYEQYF
D gene: TRBD2; V gene: TRBV19; J gene: TRBJ2-7; CDR3 protein: CASSMGGIGYEQYF
D gene: TRBD2; V gene: TRBV19; J gene: TRBJ2-1; CDR3 protein: CASSIFGRTSGSLSYNEQFF
D gene: TRBD1; V gene: TRBV27; J gene: TRBJ2-1; CDR3 protein: CASTQGQGLYNEQFF
D gene: -; V gene: TRBV5-1; J gene: TRBJ2-7; CDR3 protein: CASSLVGGSYEQYF